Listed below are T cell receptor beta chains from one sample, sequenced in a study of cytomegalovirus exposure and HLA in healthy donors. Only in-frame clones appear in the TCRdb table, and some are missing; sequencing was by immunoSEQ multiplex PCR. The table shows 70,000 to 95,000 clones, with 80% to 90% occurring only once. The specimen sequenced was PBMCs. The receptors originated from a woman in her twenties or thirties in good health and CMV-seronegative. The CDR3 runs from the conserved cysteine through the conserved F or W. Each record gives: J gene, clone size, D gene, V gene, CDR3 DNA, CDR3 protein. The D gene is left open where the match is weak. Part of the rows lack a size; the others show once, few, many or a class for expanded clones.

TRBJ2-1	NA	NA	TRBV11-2	TGTGCCAGCAGCTCTCTGAATGAGCAGTTCTTC	CASSSLNEQFF
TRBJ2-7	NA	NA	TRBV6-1	TGTGCCAGCAGTGAGGGACTCTACTACGAGCAGTACTTC	CASSEGLYYEQYF
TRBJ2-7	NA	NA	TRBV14	TGTGCCAGCAGCCAAGATATGGACAGCCAGCAGTACTTC	CASSQDMDSQQYF
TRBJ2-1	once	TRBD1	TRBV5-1	TGCGCCAGCAGCTGGGGACAGGGATTGGTCTATGAGCAGTTCTTC	CASSWGQGLVYEQFF
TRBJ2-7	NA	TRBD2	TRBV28	TGTGCCAGCAGTCCCCAGGTAGCGGGATTGTACGAGCAGTACTTC	CASSPQVAGLYEQYF
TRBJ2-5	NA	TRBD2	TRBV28	TGTGCCAGCAGTTTCTCCGGGGGAGGGGAGACCCAGTACTTC	CASSFSGGGETQYF
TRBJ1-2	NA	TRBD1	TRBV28	TGTGCCAGCAGTTTGGGGGCAGGGGGAGGCTACACCTTC	CASSLGAGGGYTF
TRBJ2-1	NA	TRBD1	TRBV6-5	TGTGCCAGCAGCCCCTCGCGACAGGGGGCTCGTGAGCAGTTCTTC	CASSPSRQGAREQFF
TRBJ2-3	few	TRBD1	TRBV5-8	TGTGCCAGCAGCTTAAAGACAGGGGGGAGCACAGATACGCAGTATTTT	CASSLKTGGSTDTQYF
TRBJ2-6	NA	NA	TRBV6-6	TGTGCCAGCAGTTCCCAGGGGCCTGGGGCCAACGGCCTGACTTTC	CASSSQGPGANGLTF
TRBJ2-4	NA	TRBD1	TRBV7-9	TGTTCCAGCAGCTTACCGGACAGGCCGCCAGACATTCAGTACTTC	CSSSLPDRPPDIQYF
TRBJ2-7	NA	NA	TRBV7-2	TGTGCCAGCAGCTTAGGGGGACTCGGCTACGAGCAGTACTTC	CASSLGGLGYEQYF
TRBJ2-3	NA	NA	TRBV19	TGTGCCAGTAGTGAGGCTTTTACGCAGTATTTT	CASSEAFTQYF
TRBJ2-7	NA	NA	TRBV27	TGTGCCAGCAGTCCCTCCCCACTCTACGAGCAGTACTTC	CASSPSPLYEQYF
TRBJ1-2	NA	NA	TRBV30	TGTGCCTGGACCCTCCAAACTAGGGGCTACACCTTC	CAWTLQTRGYTF
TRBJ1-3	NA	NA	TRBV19	TGTGCCAGTAGTGAGCGAATCTCTGGAAACACCATATATTTT	CASSERISGNTIYF
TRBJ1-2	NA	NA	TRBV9	TGTGCCAGCAGCGGGGAGGGGACGGCCTACTACACCTTC	CASSGEGTAYYTF
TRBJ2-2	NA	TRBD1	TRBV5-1	TGCGCCAGCAGCCAACGGACAGGGGACACCGGGGAGCTGTTTTTT	CASSQRTGDTGELFF
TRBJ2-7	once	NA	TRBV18	TGTGCCAGCTCAATAGCAAGCTCCTACGAGCAGTACTTC	CASSIASSYEQYF